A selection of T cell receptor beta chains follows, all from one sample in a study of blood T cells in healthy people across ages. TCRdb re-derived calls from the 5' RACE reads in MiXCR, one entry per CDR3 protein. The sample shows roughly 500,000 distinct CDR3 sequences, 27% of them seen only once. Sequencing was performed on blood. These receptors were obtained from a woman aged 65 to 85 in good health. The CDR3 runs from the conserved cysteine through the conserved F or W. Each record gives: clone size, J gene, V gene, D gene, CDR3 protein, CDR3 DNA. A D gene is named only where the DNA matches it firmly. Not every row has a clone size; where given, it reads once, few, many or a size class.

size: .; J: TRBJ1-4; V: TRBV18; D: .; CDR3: CASSPLGMGAAANEKLFF; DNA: TGTGCCAGCTCACCATTAGGGATGGGGGCCGCGGCTAATGAAAAACTGTTTTTT
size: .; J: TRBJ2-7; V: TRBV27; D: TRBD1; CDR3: CASSPGQVTYEQYF; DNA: TGTGCCAGCAGCCCGGGACAGGTAACCTACGAGCAGTACTTC
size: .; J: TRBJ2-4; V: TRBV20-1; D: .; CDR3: CSARDQDQQNIQYF; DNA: TGCAGTGCTAGAGATCAGGACCAACAAAACATTCAGTACTTC
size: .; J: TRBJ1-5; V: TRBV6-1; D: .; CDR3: CASSERRVYGGANQPQHF; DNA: TGTGCCAGCAGTGAAAGGCGTGTATATGGGGGAGCGAATCAGCCCCAGCATTTT
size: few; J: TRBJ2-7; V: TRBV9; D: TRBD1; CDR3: CASSPRTGYEQYF; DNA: TGTGCCAGCAGCCCAAGGACAGGGTACGAGCAGTACTTC
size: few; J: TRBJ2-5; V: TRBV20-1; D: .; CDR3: CSARTWDFQETQYF; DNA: TGCAGTGCTCGGACCTGGGACTTCCAAGAGACCCAGTACTTC
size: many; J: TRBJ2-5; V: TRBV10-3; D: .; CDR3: CAISEMREETQYF; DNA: TGTGCCATCAGTGAGATGCGGGAAGAGACCCAGTACTTC
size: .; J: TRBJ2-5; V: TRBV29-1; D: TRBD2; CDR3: CSATGLAGGPETQYF; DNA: TGCAGCGCGACGGGACTAGCGGGGGGGCCAGAGACCCAGTACTTC
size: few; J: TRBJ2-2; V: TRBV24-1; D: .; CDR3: CATSDLDRPTGELFF; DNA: TGTGCCACCAGTGATTTGGACAGACCCACCGGGGAGCTGTTTTTT
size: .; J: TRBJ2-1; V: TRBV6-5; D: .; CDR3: CASSTKNNEQFF; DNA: TGTGCCAGCAGTACGAAGAACAATGAGCAGTTCTTC
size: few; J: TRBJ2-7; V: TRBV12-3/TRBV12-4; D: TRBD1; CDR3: CASRQGAIYEQYF; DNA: TGTGCCAGCCGACAGGGTGCTATCTACGAGCAGTACTTC
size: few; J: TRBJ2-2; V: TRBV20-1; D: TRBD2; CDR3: CSARGPGLSNTGELFF; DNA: TGCAGTGCTAGAGGACCGGGACTATCAAACACCGGGGAGCTGTTTTTT
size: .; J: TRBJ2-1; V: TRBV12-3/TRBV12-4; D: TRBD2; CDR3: CASSYTQTSGGHEQFF; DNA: TGTGCCAGCAGTTACACCCAGACTAGCGGGGGGCACGAGCAGTTCTTC
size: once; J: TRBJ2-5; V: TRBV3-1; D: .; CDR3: CASSQDSGVGYF; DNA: TGTGCCAGCAGCCAAGATTCAGGTGTTGGGTACTTC
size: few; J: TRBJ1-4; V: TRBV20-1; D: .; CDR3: CSARVAIGVNEKLFF; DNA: TGCAGTGCTAGAGTGGCGATAGGGGTTAATGAAAAACTGTTTTTT
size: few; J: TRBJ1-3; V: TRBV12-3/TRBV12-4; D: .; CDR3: CASSPQRVGYGNTIYF; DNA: TGTGCCAGCAGTCCACAAAGGGTAGGGTACGGAAACACCATATATTTT
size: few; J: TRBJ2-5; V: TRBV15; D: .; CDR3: CATSTFGETQYF; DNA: TGTGCCACCAGCACCTTTGGGGAGACCCAGTACTTC
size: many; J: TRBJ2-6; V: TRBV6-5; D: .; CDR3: CASSPRGASSGANVLTF; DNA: TGTGCCAGCAGCCCCAGGGGTGCGAGCTCTGGGGCCAACGTCCTGACTTTC
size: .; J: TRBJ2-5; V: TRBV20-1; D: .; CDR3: CSARPPGSGAQETQYF; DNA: TGCAGTGCTAGACCACCGGGATCCGGGGCACAAGAGACCCAGTACTTC
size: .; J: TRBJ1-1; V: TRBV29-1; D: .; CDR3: CSVEEGGGAEAFF; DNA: TGCAGCGTTGAAGAAGGGGGGGGCGCTGAAGCTTTCTTT
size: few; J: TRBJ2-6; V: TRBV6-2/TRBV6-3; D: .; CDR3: CASSYSSGANVLTF; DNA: TGTGCCAGCAGTTACAGTTCTGGGGCCAACGTCCTGACTTTC
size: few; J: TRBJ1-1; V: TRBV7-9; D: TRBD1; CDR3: CASRQGGNTEAFF; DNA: TGTGCCAGCAGACAGGGGGGGAACACTGAAGCTTTCTTT
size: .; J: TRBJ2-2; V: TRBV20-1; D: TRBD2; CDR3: CSARTSGVANTGELFF; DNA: TGCAGTGCTAGGACTAGCGGGGTCGCGAACACCGGGGAGCTGTTTTTT
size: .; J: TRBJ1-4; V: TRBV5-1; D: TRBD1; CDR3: CASSFGQANEKLFF; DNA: TGCGCCAGCAGCTTCGGACAGGCTAATGAAAAACTGTTTTTT
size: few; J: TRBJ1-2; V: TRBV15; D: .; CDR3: CATSMEVYYGYTF; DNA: TGTGCCACCAGCATGGAGGTTTACTATGGCTACACCTTC
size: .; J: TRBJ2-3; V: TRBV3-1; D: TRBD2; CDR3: CASSQEVAGVPDTQYF; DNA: TGTGCCAGCAGCCAAGAGGTAGCGGGAGTACCAGATACGCAGTATTTT
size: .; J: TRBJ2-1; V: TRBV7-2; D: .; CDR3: CASHRPAWNNEQFF; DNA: TGTGCCAGCCACAGACCGGCGTGGAACAATGAGCAGTTCTTC
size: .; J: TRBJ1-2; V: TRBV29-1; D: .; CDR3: CSVFTGTNYGYTF; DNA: TGCAGCGTGTTTACAGGGACCAACTATGGCTACACCTTC
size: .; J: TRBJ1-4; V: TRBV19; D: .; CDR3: CASSLQFATNEKLFF; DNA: TGTGCCAGTAGTCTACAATTCGCAACTAATGAAAAACTGTTTTTT
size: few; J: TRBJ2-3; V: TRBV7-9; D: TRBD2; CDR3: CASSLSTGGADTQYF; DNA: TGTGCCAGCAGCTTATCCACGGGGGGGGCAGATACGCAGTATTTT
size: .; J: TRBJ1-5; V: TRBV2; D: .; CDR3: CASRLVGDQPQHF; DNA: TGTGCCAGCAGACTGGTAGGGGATCAGCCCCAGCATTTT
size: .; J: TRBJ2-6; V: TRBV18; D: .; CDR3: CASSPQTSGANVLTF; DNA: TGTGCCAGCTCACCGCAGACCTCTGGGGCCAACGTCCTGACTTTC
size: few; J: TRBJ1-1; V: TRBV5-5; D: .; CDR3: CASSVTPLGEAFF; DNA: TGTGCCAGCAGCGTGACACCCTTGGGGGAAGCTTTCTTT
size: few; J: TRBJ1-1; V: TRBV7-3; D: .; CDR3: CASSSNTDTEAFF; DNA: TGTGCCAGCAGCTCTAATACAGACACTGAAGCTTTCTTT
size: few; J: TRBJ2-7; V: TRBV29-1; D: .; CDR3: CSVALGYYEQYF; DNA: TGCAGCGTTGCTTTGGGTTACTACGAGCAGTACTTC
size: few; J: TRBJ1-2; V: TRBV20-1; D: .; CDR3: CSAGGLGNYGYTF; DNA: TGCAGTGCTGGGGGGCTGGGGAACTATGGCTACACCTTC
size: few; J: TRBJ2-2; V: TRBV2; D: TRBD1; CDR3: CASGGQINTGELFF; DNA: TGTGCCAGCGGGGGACAGATCAACACCGGGGAGCTGTTTTTT
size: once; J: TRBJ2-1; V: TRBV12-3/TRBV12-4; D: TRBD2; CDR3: CASSLAALAGAGNEQFF; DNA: TGTGCCAGCAGTTTAGCAGCCCTAGCGGGGGCGGGTAATGAGCAGTTCTTC
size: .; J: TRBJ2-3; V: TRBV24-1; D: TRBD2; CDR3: CATSDLQAGGAQDTQYF; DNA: TGTGCCACCAGTGATTTGCAGGCGGGGGGGGCCCAAGATACGCAGTATTTT
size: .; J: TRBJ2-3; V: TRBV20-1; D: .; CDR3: CSAREAVLATDTQYF; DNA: TGCAGTGCTAGAGAAGCCGTACTCGCCACAGATACGCAGTATTTT
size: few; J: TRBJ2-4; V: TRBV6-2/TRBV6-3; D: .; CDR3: CASSYSLRGALSYGDIQYF; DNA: TGTGCCAGCAGTTACTCATTACGAGGGGCCCTCTCCTATGGAGACATTCAGTACTTC
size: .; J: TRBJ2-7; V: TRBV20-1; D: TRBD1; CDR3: CSASQGQGIYEQYF; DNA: TGCAGTGCTTCGCAAGGACAGGGCATCTACGAGCAGTACTTC
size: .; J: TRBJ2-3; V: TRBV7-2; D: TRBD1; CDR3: CASKPGQGTDTQYF; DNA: TGTGCCAGCAAACCGGGACAGGGAACAGATACGCAGTATTTT
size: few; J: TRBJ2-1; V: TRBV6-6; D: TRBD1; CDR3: CASSPTGVGYNEQFF; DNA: TGTGCCAGCAGTCCGACAGGGGTGGGCTACAATGAGCAGTTCTTC
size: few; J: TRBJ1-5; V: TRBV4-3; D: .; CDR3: CASSQDYDQPQHF; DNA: TGCGCCAGCAGCCAAGATTACGATCAGCCCCAGCATTTT
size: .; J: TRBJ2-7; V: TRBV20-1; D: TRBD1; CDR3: CSALSGTGGSYEQYF; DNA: TGCAGTGCCCTATCCGGGACAGGGGGCTCCTACGAGCAGTACTTC
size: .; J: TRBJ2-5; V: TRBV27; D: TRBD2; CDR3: CASSFSWTSGGAAAQYF; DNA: TGTGCCAGCAGTTTTTCGTGGACTAGCGGGGGGGCGGCGGCCCAGTACTTC
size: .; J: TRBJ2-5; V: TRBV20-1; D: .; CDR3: CSARDLTEETQYF; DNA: TGCAGTGCTAGAGATCTGACTGAGGAGACCCAGTACTTC
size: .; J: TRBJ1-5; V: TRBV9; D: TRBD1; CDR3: CASSARQGQPQHF; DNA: TGTGCCAGCAGCGCCCGACAGGGTCAGCCCCAGCATTTT
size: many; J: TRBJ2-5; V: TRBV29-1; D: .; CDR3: CSVSGSLRLETQYF; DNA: TGCAGCGTCTCCGGGTCTCTTCGGTTAGAGACCCAGTACTTC
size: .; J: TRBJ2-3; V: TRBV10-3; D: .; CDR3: CASPLSQSYTDTQYF; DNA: TGTGCCTCTCCGCTTTCCCAGTCCTACACAGATACGCAGTATTTT
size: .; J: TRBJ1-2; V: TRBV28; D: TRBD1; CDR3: CASSPPYYRGHGYGYTF; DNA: TGTGCCAGCAGTCCGCCATATTACAGGGGGCATGGCTATGGCTACACCTTC
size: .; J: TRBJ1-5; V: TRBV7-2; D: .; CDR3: CASSIYGPSSNQPQHF; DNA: TGTGCCAGCAGCATATATGGACCCAGTAGCAATCAGCCCCAGCATTTT